What follows describes a single T cell receptor beta chain. Some clones are missing from TCRdb's copy, which holds only in-frame ones; the method was immunoSEQ multiplex PCR. This table holds some 100,000 clones, more than 85% found once. The data belong to a study of siplizumab effects on memory and regulatory T cells. The sequence was obtained from a human donor in good health. The source material was CD4+ T cells sorted from blood.

CDR3 DNA sequence: TGTGCCAGCAGCTTAAGGACTAGCGGCTCCTACAATGAGCAGTTCTTC. It yields the protein CASSLRTSGSYNEQFF. This chain uses TRBV7-3 with TRBJ2-1; 10 bases agree with TRBD2. The germline gives CDR1 SGHTA, CDR2 FQGTGA. The junction had 0 bases not matched to a gene; V was cut back by 1 base and J by 0 bases. The CDR3 spans 16 residues.